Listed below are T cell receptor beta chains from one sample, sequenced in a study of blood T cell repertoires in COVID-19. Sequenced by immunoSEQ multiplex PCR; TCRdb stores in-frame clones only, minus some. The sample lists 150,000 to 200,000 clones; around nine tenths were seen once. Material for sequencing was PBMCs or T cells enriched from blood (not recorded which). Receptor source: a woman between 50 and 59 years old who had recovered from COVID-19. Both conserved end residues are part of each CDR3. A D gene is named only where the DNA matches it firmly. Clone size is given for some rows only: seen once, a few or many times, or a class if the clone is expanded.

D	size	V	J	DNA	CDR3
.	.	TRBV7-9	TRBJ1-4	TGTGCCAGCAGCCCCCCCTGGGAGCCCGATGAAAAACTGTTTTTT	CASSPPWEPDEKLFF
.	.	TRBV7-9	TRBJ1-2	TGTGCCAGCAGCTCATTCTCGGGAGGGAATGGCGACTACACCTTC	CASSSFSGGNGDYTF
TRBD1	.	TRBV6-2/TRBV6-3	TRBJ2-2	TGTGCCAGCAGCCAGGGACAGGGGGACACCGGGGAGCTGTTTTTT	CASSQGQGDTGELFF
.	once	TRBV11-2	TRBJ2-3	TGTGCCAGCAGCTTAGTTAGGGGCCCCACAGATACGCAGTATTTT	CASSLVRGPTDTQYF
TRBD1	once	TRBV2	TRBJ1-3	TGTGCCAGCAGTGCAGAGGGGGCGCCTGGAAACACCATATATTTT	CASSAEGAPGNTIYF
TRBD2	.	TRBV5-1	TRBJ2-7	TGCGCCAGCAGCACCTTAGCGGGGAGCTCCTACGAGCAGTACTTC	CASSTLAGSSYEQYF
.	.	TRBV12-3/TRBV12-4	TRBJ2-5	TGTGCCAGCAGTTTTGAGGGGGAAGTCACCCAGTACTTC	CASSFEGEVTQYF
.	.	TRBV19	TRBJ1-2	TGTGCCACCTTTGAGGAGGGATTCAGGACCACCTTC	CATFEEGFRTTF
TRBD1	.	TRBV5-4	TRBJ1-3	TGTGCCAGCAGCTTTTACCGGGGACAGGGGATCTCTGGAAACACCATATATTTT	CASSFYRGQGISGNTIYF
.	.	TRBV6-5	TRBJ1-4	TGTGCCAGCAGTCCTCGGGGTACCACTAATGAAAAACTGTTTTTT	CASSPRGTTNEKLFF
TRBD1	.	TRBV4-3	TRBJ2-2	TGCGCCAGCAGCCAGATCCCGGGACAGGGTCCCGGGGAGCTGTTTTTT	CASSQIPGQGPGELFF
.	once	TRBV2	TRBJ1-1	TGTGCCAGCAGCCCGGGCGGGGCGAACACTGAAGCTTTCTTT	CASSPGGANTEAFF
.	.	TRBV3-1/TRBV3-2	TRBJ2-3	TGTGCCAGCAGCCCCCTAGCCACCGGGGGCACAGATACGCAGTATTTT	CASSPLATGGTDTQYF
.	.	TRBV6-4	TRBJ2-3	TGTGCCAGCAGTGACTCTCAGGCAGATACGCAGTATTTT	CASSDSQADTQYF
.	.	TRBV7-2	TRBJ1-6	TGTGCCAGCAGCTTAGGTTCCAGCTCCTATAATTCACCCCTCCACTTT	CASSLGSSSYNSPLHF
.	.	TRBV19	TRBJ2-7	TGTGCCTCGAAGATGGGAGGACTAACCCCCTACGAGCAGTACTTC	CASKMGGLTPYEQYF
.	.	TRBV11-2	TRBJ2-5	TGTGCCAGCAGCTCCGCCCGCTACCGAGAGACCCAGTACTTC	CASSSARYRETQYF
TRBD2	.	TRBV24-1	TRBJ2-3	TGTGCCACCAGTGATTTGCCAGCGGGGGTCGTAACTAGCACAGATACGCAGTATTTT	CATSDLPAGVVTSTDTQYF
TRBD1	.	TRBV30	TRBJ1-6	TGTGCCTGGGGCGGGGACAGGAGAAATAATTCACCCCTCCACTTT	CAWGGDRRNNSPLHF
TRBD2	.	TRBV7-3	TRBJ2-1	TGTGCCAGCAGCGCCTCGGGGGGACCTGCGAATGAGCAGTTCTTC	CASSASGGPANEQFF
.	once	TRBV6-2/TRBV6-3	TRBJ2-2	TGTGCCAGCAGTTTGGAATTTTCGGGAGCCGGGGAGCTGTTTTTT	CASSLEFSGAGELFF
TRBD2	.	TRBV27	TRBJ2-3	TGTGCCAGCAGTAAGCGGGGGGGCGAAGATACGCAGTATTTT	CASSKRGGEDTQYF